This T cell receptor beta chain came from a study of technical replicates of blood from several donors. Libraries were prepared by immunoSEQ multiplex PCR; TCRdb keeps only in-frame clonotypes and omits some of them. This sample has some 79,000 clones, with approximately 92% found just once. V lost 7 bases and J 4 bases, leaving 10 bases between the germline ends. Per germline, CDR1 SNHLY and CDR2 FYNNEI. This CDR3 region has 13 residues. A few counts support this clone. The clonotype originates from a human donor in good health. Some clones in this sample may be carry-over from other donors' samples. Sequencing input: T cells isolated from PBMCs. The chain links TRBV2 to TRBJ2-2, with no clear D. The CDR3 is CASKAEFTGELFF. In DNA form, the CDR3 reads TGTGCCAGCAAGGCGGAATTCACCGGGGAGCTGTTTTTT.